The clone carrying this T cell receptor beta chain was recorded a few times. Germline CDR1 reads MNHEY; CDR2 reads SVGAGI. V was shortened by 3 bases and J by 0 bases, with 12 bases between the two germline ends. The CDR3 runs to 16 residues. TCRdb re-called the RT-PCR reads through MiXCR, storing one row per CDR3 protein. The sample contains almost 700,000 distinct CDR3 sequences, 11% to 15% of which appear only once. The receptor was isolated from a female donor in good health, serving as a healthy control. V is TRBV6-5 and J is TRBJ1-3; D remains ambiguous. Sequencing input: memory CD4+ T cells from blood. The CDR3 here is CASSYQVSLSGNTIYF. The CDR3 region has the DNA TGTGCCAGCAGTTATCAGGTGTCACTCTCTGGAAACACCATATATTTT.